The source of this T cell receptor (beta chain) is a study of T cell changes during pregnancy in multiple sclerosis. There are 14 residues in the CDR3. J gave up 9 bases and V 7 bases, and 12 bases lay outside the gene matches. The germline CDR1 and CDR2 sequences are SNHLY and FYNNEI. Method: immunoSEQ multiplex PCR; TCRdb's copy keeps in-frame clones and lacks some. The sample yields fewer than 75,000 clones, about 90% seen once. The V gene is TRBV2, the J gene TRBJ2-4; 7 bases agree with TRBD2. This TCR derives from a female donor with multiple sclerosis, enrolled in a pregnancy study. Sequencing used peripheral blood, obtained in the first trimester of pregnancy. The CDR3 reads CASTRTVGEGIQYF. Here the CDR3 DNA reads TGTGCCAGCACCAGAACCGTGGGGGAGGGCATTCAGTACTTC.